A single sample gave rise to the 22 T cell receptor beta chains below, sequenced in a study of cytomegalovirus exposure and HLA in healthy donors. Measured with immunoSEQ multiplex PCR; TCRdb has only the in-frame clones, and not every one. This table holds 200,000 to 250,000 clones, around nine tenths found once. The sequenced material came from PBMCs. These receptors were obtained from a man younger than 35 in good health and CMV-seronegative.

The V gene is TRBV2, the J gene TRBJ2-3, with 9 nucleotides matching TRBD2. The CDR3 loop spans 15 amino acids. Germline V gene data show CDR1 as SNHLY and CDR2 as FYNNEI. The V gene end was trimmed by 4 bases and the J gene end by 5 bases; junction bases not matched to a gene: 7. The CDR3 DNA is TGTGCCAGCAGTGGGGATAGCGGGGGCATAGATACGCAGTATTTT. As protein: CASSGDSGGIDTQYF.

The rearrangement joins TRBV27 to TRBJ2-3; 13 bases are shared with TRBD2. There are 17 residues in the CDR3. Germline CDR1 and CDR2: MNHEY and SMNVEV (reference sequence). J lost 4 bases, V lost 3 bases, and 7 bases had no gene match. The CDR3 region has the DNA TGTGCCAGCAGTTTCTTGACTAGCGGGGGGAACGCAGATACGCAGTATTTT. Protein product: CASSFLTSGGNADTQYF.

The chain joins TRBV6-5 to TRBJ2-3; 8 nucleotides agree with TRBD2. Looked up from germline, CDR1 is MNHEY and CDR2 is SVGAGI. This CDR3 is built from 14 residues. The V gene end was trimmed by 8 bases and the J gene end by 7 bases; junction bases not matched to a gene: 11. CDR3 region: CASALGTRSYTQYF. For the CDR3, the DNA is TGTGCCAGCGCCTTAGGGACTAGGTCTTATACGCAGTATTTT.

The chain recombines TRBV29-1 with TRBJ1-4; a possible D gene is TRBD1 (5 bases). The germline V gene encodes CDR1 SQVTM and CDR2 ANQGSEA. The V end was cut by 6 bases, the J end by 0 bases, with 14 bases between. The CDR3 sequence is 15 residues long. This chain's CDR3 is CSVRPGTSTNEKLFF. CDR3 bases: TGCAGCGTCCGCCCCGGGACTTCAACTAATGAAAAACTGTTTTTT.

The chain employs TRBV18 and TRBJ1-1; 8 positions agree with TRBD1. In germline, CDR1 is KGHSH, CDR2 LQKENI. V gave up 5 bases and J gave up 2 bases; unmatched junction bases: 4. The CDR3 runs 14 residues. In DNA form, the CDR3 reads TGTGCCAGCTCAAAGGACAGGGCAAACACTGAAGCTTTCTTT. This encodes CASSKDRANTEAFF.

The chain uses TRBV5-1 and TRBJ2-3; 8 nucleotides line up with TRBD2. Unmatched junction bases numbered 6, after V lost 4 bases and J lost 2 bases. The CDR3 extends over 15 amino acids. Germline-derived CDR1 and CDR2 are SGHRS and YFSETQ. The DNA for the CDR3 is TGCGCCAGCAGCCCCGTAGCGGGATTCACAGATACGCAGTATTTT. Residues: CASSPVAGFTDTQYF. The full variable domain, rest sourced from reference TRBV5-1 and TRBJ2-3, is KAGVTQTPRYLIKTRGQQVTLSCSPISGHRSVSWYQQTPGQGLQFLFEYFSETQRNKGNFPGRFSGRQFSNSRSEMNVSTLELGDSALYLCASSPVAGFTDTQYFGPGTRLTVL.

The genes are TRBV4-2 and TRBJ2-5; D may be TRBD2 (6 bases). Between the trimmed V and J ends, which lost 4 bases and 5 bases, there was a span of 14 bases. The CDR3 totals 14 residues. Germline-derived CDR1 and CDR2 are LGHNA and YNFKEQ. The chain's CDR3 is CASSPAAGRETQYF. CDR3 coding DNA: TGTGCCAGCAGCCCGGCGGCGGGAAGGGAGACCCAGTACTTC.

This chain links TRBV4-1 with TRBJ1-5; D is ambiguous. The CDR3 extends over 17 amino acids. Germline CDR1 MGHRA, CDR2 YSYEKL. Trimming pared 0 bases from V and 3 bases from J, leaving 15 bases between. DNA for the CDR3: TGCGCCAGCAGCCAAGAGGCAGCGGGCGCCTACAATCAGCCCCAGCATTTT. It is translated as CASSQEAAGAYNQPQHF.

V usage is TRBV7-2 and J usage is TRBJ2-1; D not resolved. V lost 1 base, J lost 4 bases, and 5 bases lay in between. The germline gives CDR1 SGHTA, CDR2 FQGNSA. The CDR3 spans 13 residues. The DNA of the CDR3 is TGTGCCAGCAGCTTAGGTGCGTACAATGAGCAGTTCTTC. This gives the protein CASSLGAYNEQFF.

This chain links TRBV7-8 with TRBJ2-1, with TRBD1 matching 9 bases. J lost 2 bases, V lost 4 bases, and 15 bases had no gene match. The CDR3 spans 19 residues. The germline V gene encodes CDR1 SGHVS and CDR2 FQNEAQ. The CDR3 nucleotides read TGTGCCAGCAGCTCACACAGGGGGCTGGGGCTAGCACCCTACAATGAGCAGTTCTTC. Translation: CASSSHRGLGLAPYNEQFF. The whole variable domain, remainder taken from reference TRBV7-8 and TRBJ2-1, is GAGVSQSPRYKVAKRGQDVALRCDPISGHVSLFWYQQALGQGPEFLTYFQNEAQLDKSGLPSDRFFAERPEGSVSTLKIQRTQQEDSAVYLCASSSHRGLGLAPYNEQFFGPGTRLTVL.

This rearrangement joins TRBV27 to TRBJ1-1, with 9 nucleotides matching TRBD1. CDR1 and CDR2 from the germline V gene are MNHEY and SMNVEV (reference sequence). V shed 6 bases, J shed 8 bases, and the junction held 16 bases outside the gene matches. The CDR3 spans 16 residues. DNA for the CDR3: TGTGCCAGCAGACCCTTTGCGGGACAGGGAAGAATCGAAGCTTTCTTT. Its protein product is CASRPFAGQGRIEAFF.

The CDR3 DNA reads TGTGCCAGCAGTGAAGCGGGAGCGTACACCGGGGAGCTGTTTTTT. Its translation: CASSEAGAYTGELFF. This sequence joins TRBV2 and TRBJ2-2, with a tentative D call TRBD2 (5 bases). CDR1 is SNHLY and CDR2 is FYNNEI in the germline V gene. This CDR3 contains 15 residues. Trimming left V 0 bases short and J 3 bases short, with 8 bases between.

The rearrangement links TRBV28 to TRBJ2-7; 7 positions match TRBD2. This CDR3 region has 15 residues. Germline values: CDR1 MDHEN, CDR2 SYDVKM. J gave up 2 bases and V 7 bases, and 11 bases lay outside the gene matches. The CDR3 coding sequence is TGTGCCAGCATCCCGAGCGGGGATCCTACCTACGAGCAGTACTTC. Translation: CASIPSGDPTYEQYF. The full variable domain, with the rest looked up from reference TRBV28 and TRBJ2-7, is DVKVTQSSRYLVKRTGEKVFLECVQDMDHENMFWYRQDPGLGLRLIYFSYDVKMKEKGDIPEGYSVSREKKERFSLILESASTNQTSMYLCASIPSGDPTYEQYFGPGTRLTVT.

DNA of the CDR3: TGCGCCAGCAGCCAAGATCTGGGACAGGGGTTGCGTGACTATGGCTACACCTTC. Translation gives CASSQDLGQGLRDYGYTF. The chain links TRBV4-3 to TRBJ1-2; 10 bases are shared with TRBD1. Germline trimming cut 0 bases from V and 3 bases from J; bases unmatched to any gene: 10. CDR3 length equals 18 residues. The germline V gene encodes CDR1 LGHNA and CDR2 YSLEER.

This clone was detected once. V usage is TRBV7-8 and J usage is TRBJ2-7; D is possibly TRBD2 (5 bases). The V end was cut by 6 bases, the J end by 0 bases, with 15 bases between. Per the germline V gene, CDR1 is SGHVS and CDR2 is FQNEAQ. The CDR3 runs 15 residues. In DNA form, the CDR3 reads TGTGCCAGCAGATACGATATAGGGAGCTCCTACGAGCAGTACTTC. Translation gives CASRYDIGSSYEQYF.

V and J are TRBV7-8 and TRBJ1-1; D is perhaps TRBD1 (5 bases). CDR1 is SGHVS and CDR2 is FQNEAQ in the germline V gene. The V and J ends lost 5 bases and 0 bases respectively, with 10 bases between them. The CDR3 has 14 residues. For the CDR3, the DNA is TGTGCCAGCAGCCCAGGGCTAATGAACACTGAAGCTTTCTTT. Its protein is CASSPGLMNTEAFF.

This clone has only a few counts. Distinct nucleotide sequences in the sample also encode this CDR3. This chain links TRBV5-1 with TRBJ2-7; 8 bases are a match to TRBD1. The CDR3 is made up of 13 amino acids. Germline assignment: CDR1 SGHRS and CDR2 YFSETQ. Losses at the gene ends were 5 bases for V and 4 bases for J; bases not matched to a gene: 5. CDR3 nucleotides: TGCGCCAGCAGTGCGACAGGGGCGTACGAGCAGTACTTC. As protein: CASSATGAYEQYF. Full variable domain (remainder filled in from reference TRBV5-1 and TRBJ2-7): KAGVTQTPRYLIKTRGQQVTLSCSPISGHRSVSWYQQTPGQGLQFLFEYFSETQRNKGNFPGRFSGRQFSNSRSEMNVSTLELGDSALYLCASSATGAYEQYFGPGTRLTVT.

The rearrangement links TRBV19 to TRBJ1-4; no firm D call. V shed 4 bases and J shed 6 bases, with 6 bases lying between them. Looked up from germline, CDR1 is LNHDA and CDR2 is SQIVND (reference sequence). This CDR3 region has 12 residues. In DNA form, the CDR3 reads TGTGCCAGTAGTAGGAGGGATGAAAAACTGTTTTTT. As protein: CASSRRDEKLFF.

In DNA form, the CDR3 reads TGTGCCAGCAGTTTAGGGAGACTAGCGGGTTTGCAGTACTTC. This gives the protein CASSLGRLAGLQYF. This chain links TRBV28 with TRBJ2-7; TRBD2 matches 10 bases. Germline V lookup: CDR1 MDHEN, CDR2 SYDVKM. V dropped 2 bases and J dropped 9; count of bases not matched to a gene: 7. CDR3 length: 14 residues.

V usage is TRBV5-6 and J usage is TRBJ1-5, with D maybe TRBD1 (6 bases). Germline V gene sequence: CDR1 SGHDT, CDR2 YYEEEE. This CDR3 is built from 13 residues. Trimming removed 4 bases from V and 7 bases from J, with 12 bases in between. In DNA form, the CDR3 reads TGTGCCAGCAGCGCGGGGGCTCGGCAGCCCCAGCATTTT. Translated: CASSAGARQPQHF.

V gene TRBV14 combines with J gene TRBJ2-5, with a possible D match to TRBD1 (5 bases). Trimming left V 1 base short and J 5 bases short, with 20 bases between. The CDR3 loop spans 17 amino acids. Germline loops: CDR1 SGHDN, CDR2 FVKESK. The CDR3 protein is CASSQGIGARSAETQYF. Here the CDR3 DNA reads TGTGCCAGCAGCCAAGGAATTGGGGCAAGGTCGGCGGAGACCCAGTACTTC.

This clone came up once. The genes are TRBV30 and TRBJ2-1; 12 positions agree with TRBD2. CDR3 length: 15 residues. Germline assignment: CDR1 GTSNPN and CDR2 SVGIG (reference sequence). J was trimmed by 6 bases and V by 1 base; bases with no gene match: 4. The CDR3 DNA follows: TGTGCCTGGAGTGGGGGACTAGCGGGCGGCAATGAGCAGTTCTTC. This codes for CAWSGGLAGGNEQFF.